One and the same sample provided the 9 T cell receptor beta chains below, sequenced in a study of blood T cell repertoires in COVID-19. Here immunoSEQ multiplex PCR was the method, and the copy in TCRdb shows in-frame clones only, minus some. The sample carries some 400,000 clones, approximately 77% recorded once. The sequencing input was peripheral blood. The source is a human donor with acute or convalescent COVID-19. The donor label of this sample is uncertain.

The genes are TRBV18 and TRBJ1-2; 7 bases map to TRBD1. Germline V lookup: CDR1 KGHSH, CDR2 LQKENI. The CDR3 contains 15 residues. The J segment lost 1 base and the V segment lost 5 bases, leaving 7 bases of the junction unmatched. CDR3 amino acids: CASSLGQAINYGYTF. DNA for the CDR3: TGTGCCAGCTCATTAGGACAGGCGATTAACTATGGCTACACCTTC.

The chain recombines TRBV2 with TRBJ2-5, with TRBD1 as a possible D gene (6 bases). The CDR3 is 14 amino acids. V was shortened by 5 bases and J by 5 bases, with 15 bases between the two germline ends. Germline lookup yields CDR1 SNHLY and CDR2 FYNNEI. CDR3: CASSRTASMETQYF. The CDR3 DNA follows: TGTGCCAGCAGTAGGACAGCCTCCATGGAGACCCAGTACTTC.

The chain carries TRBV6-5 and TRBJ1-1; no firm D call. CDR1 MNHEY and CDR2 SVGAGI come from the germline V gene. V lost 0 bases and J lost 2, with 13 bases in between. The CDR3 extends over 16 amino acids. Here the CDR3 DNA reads TGTGCCAGCAGTTACTCCGTTTTACACAGAAACACTGAAGCTTTCTTT. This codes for CASSYSVLHRNTEAFF.

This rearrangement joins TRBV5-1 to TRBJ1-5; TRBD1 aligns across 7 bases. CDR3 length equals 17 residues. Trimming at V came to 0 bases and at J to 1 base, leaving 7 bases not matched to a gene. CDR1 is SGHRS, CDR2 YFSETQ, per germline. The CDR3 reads CASSLAPQGVSNQPQHF. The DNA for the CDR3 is TGCGCCAGCAGCTTGGCCCCTCAGGGGGTGAGCAATCAGCCCCAGCATTTT.

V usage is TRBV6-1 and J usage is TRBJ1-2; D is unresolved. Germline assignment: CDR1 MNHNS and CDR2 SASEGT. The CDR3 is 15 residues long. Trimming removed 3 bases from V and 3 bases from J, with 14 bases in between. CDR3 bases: TGTGCCAGCAGTGATTTCGGTCGGGAGCACTATGGCTACACCTTC. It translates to CASSDFGREHYGYTF.

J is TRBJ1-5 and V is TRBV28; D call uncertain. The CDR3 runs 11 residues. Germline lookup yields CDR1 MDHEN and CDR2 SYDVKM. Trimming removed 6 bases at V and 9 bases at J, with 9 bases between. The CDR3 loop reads CASSPEGPQHF. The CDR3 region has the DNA TGTGCCAGCAGCCCTGAGGGGCCCCAGCATTTT.

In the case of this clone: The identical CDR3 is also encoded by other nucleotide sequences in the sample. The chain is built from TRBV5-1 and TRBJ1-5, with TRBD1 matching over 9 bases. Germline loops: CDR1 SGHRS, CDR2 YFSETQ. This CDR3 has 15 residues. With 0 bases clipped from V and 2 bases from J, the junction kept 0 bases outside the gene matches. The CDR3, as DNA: TGCGCCAGCAGCTTGGGGACAGGGGGCAATCAGCCCCAGCATTTT. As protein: CASSLGTGGNQPQHF.

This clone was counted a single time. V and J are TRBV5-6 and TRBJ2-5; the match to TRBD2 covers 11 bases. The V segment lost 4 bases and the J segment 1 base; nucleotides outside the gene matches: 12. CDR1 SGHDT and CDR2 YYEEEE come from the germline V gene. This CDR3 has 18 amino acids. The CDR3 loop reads CASSLGLAEWGGQETQYF. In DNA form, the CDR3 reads TGTGCCAGCAGCCTGGGACTAGCGGAGTGGGGGGGCCAAGAGACCCAGTACTTC.

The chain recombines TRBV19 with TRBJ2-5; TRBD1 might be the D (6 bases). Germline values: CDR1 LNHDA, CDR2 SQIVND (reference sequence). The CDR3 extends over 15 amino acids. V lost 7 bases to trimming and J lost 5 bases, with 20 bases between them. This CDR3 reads CASNTGSGIPETQYF. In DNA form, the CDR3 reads TGTGCCAGTAATACAGGGTCTGGGATTCCGGAGACCCAGTACTTC. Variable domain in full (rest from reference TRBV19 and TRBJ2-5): DGGITQSPKYLFRKEGQNVTLSCEQNLNHDAMYWYRQDPGQGLRLIYYSQIVNDFQKGDIAEGYSVSREKKESFPLTVTSAQKNPTAFYLCASNTGSGIPETQYFGPGTRLLVL.